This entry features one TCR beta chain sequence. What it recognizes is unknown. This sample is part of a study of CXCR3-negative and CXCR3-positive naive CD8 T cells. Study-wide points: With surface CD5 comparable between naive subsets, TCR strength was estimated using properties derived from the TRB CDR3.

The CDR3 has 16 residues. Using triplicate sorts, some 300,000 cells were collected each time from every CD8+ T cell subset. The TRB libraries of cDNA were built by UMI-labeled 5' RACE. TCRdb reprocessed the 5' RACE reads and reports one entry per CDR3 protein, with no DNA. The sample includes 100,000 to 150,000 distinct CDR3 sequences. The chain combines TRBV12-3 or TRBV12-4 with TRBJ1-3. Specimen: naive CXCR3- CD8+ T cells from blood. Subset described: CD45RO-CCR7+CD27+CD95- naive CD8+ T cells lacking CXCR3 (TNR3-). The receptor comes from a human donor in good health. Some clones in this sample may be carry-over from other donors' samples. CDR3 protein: CASTIYRPYSGNTIYF.